This TCR beta chain was found in a study of OX40 agonist ivuxolimab in advanced cancers. For the study at large: Ivuxolimab, an agonist antibody against OX40 (CD134), was given to patients.

Sequencing was performed with immunoSEQ multiplex PCR; in TCRdb, only in-frame clones are kept and a portion is missing. The data show over 50,000 clones, approximately 90% seen once. J gave up 4 bases and V 4 bases, and 10 bases lay outside the gene matches. Germline assignment: CDR1 KGHSH and CDR2 LQKENI. This CDR3 has 15 residues. The study sampled blood at baseline, cycle 4 day 1, and cycle 7 day 1. Study-level findings and limits: CD4+ T cells averaged fewer expanded clones than CD8+ T cells.

This clone was detected once. The antigen remains unidentified. The sample here was CD4+ or CD8+ T cells sorted from blood, taken in a trial of the OX40 agonist ivuxolimab. This sequence joins TRBV18 and TRBJ2-7; 7 nucleotides match TRBD2. The source is an adult with an advanced solid tumor such as melanoma, head and neck, liver or kidney cancer. CDR3 sequence: CASSQGDGGIYEQYF. CDR3 coding DNA: TGTGCCAGCTCACAGGGTGACGGGGGGATATACGAGCAGTACTTC.